Presented here are 27 T cell receptor beta chains from one specimen sequenced in a study of STAT3 mutations in large granular lymphocyte leukemia. Study-wide results and caveats: At least one immunodominant TCR beta clonotype appeared in every T-cell large granular lymphocyte leukemia patient.

Antigen specificity for these receptors is unknown. TCRdb's table, derived via immunoSEQ multiplex PCR, lists solely in-frame clones and lacks some. The sample holds roughly 30,000 clones, roughly 80% seen once. Sequencing input: peripheral blood mononuclear cells. The receptors originated from a woman in her forties or fifties with T-cell large granular lymphocyte leukemia. Some clones in this sample may be carry-over from other donors' samples.

V and J are TRBV30 and TRBJ1-1; D is perhaps TRBD1 (6 bases). Trimming stripped 5 bases from V and 4 bases from J, with 17 bases between. The germline CDR1 and CDR2 sequences are GTSNPN and SVGIG (reference sequence). The CDR3 contains 14 residues. The CDR3 bases are TGTGCCTGGGGACGGGACACTTCGGGCACTGAAGCTTTCTTT. This gives the protein CAWGRDTSGTEAFF.

The chain joins TRBV18 to TRBJ1-2, with 7 positions matching TRBD1. The germline V gene encodes CDR1 KGHSH and CDR2 LQKENI. J was trimmed by 3 bases and V by 4 bases; bases with no gene match: 5. The CDR3 has 14 amino acids. The CDR3 sequence: CASSQRQGHYGYTF. CDR3 nucleotide sequence: TGTGCCAGCTCACAAAGACAGGGCCACTATGGCTACACCTTC.

This rearrangement joins TRBV29-1 to TRBJ1-1; the D gene is possibly TRBD1 (5 bases). CDR3 length: 10 amino acids. V was trimmed by 5 bases and J by 10 bases, leaving 11 bases between them. Germline assignment: CDR1 SQVTM and CDR2 ANQGSEA. The CDR3 DNA reads TGCAGCGTTCAGGGCTCAAGAGCTTTCTTT. It specifies CSVQGSRAFF.

The chain uses TRBV7-9 and TRBJ2-7; no definite D call. The CDR3 sequence is 14 residues long. V shed 1 base and J shed 5 bases, with 12 bases lying between them. The germline gives CDR1 SEHNR, CDR2 FQNEAQ (reference sequence). This CDR3 reads CASSLEARTDEQYF. Here the CDR3 DNA reads TGTGCCAGCAGCTTAGAGGCTCGGACGGACGAGCAGTACTTC.

V is TRBV6-6 and J is TRBJ2-7, with D perhaps matching TRBD2 (6 bases). This CDR3 comprises 15 residues. V was cut by 7 bases and J by 3 bases, with 19 bases left in between. Germline V gene lookup returns CDR1 MNHNY and CDR2 SVGAGI (reference sequence). The CDR3 DNA reads TGTGCCAGCATCGCGGGGCAACTAGCCCTCTACGAGCAGTACTTC. Protein product: CASIAGQLALYEQYF.

The V and J genes are TRBV7-9 and TRBJ2-3; D perhaps matches TRBD2 (5 bases). The CDR3 runs to 16 residues. The ends were cut back, 4 bases at V and 4 bases at J, with 18 bases in the middle. The germline V gene encodes CDR1 SEHNR and CDR2 FQNEAQ (reference sequence). CDR3 in DNA: TGTGCCAGCAGCTACCAAGGAGGTAATCGGGCAGATACGCAGTATTTT. It translates to CASSYQGGNRADTQYF. The full variable domain, with the rest looked up from reference TRBV7-9 and TRBJ2-3, is DTGVSQNPRHKITKRGQNVTFRCDPISEHNRLYWYRQTLGQGPEFLTYFQNEAQLEKSRLLSDRFSAERPKGSFSTLEIQRTEQGDSAMYLCASSYQGGNRADTQYFGPGTRLTVL.

The rearrangement uses TRBV7-2 and TRBJ1-2; D not certain. Germline CDR1 and CDR2: SGHTA and FQGNSA. The V end lost 2 bases, the J end lost 1 base, and 5 bases lay between the germline ends. The CDR3 is made up of 13 amino acids. The CDR3 loop reads CASSLQDNYGYTF. CDR3 coding DNA: TGTGCCAGCAGCTTACAGGATAACTATGGCTACACCTTC.

The chain joins TRBV5-6 to TRBJ1-4, with D possibly being TRBD1 (6 bases). CDR1 and CDR2 (germline): SGHDT, YYEEEE. CDR3 size: 14 residues. Deletions cut 2 bases from V and 5 bases from J, with 10 bases between. CDR3 bases: TGTGCCAGCAGCTTCGAAGGGGGGAATGAAAAACTGTTTTTT. Encoded protein: CASSFEGGNEKLFF. The variable domain in full, with the rest retrieved from reference TRBV5-6 and TRBJ1-4, is DAGVTQSPTHLIKTRGQQVTLRCSPKSGHDTVSWYQQALGQGPQFIFQYYEEEERQRGNFPDRFSGHQFPNYSSELNVNALLLGDSALYLCASSFEGGNEKLFFGSGTQLSVL.

This clone was counted a few times. This rearrangement joins TRBV28 to TRBJ2-2; TRBD2 might be the D (5 bases). Looked up from germline, CDR1 is MDHEN and CDR2 is SYDVKM. The CDR3 runs to 13 residues. V shed 7 bases and J shed 1 base, with 7 bases lying between them. DNA of the CDR3: TGTGCCAGCAAAGAGGGGAACACCGGGGAGCTGTTTTTT. Translating it yields CASKEGNTGELFF.

The J gene is TRBJ1-1, the V gene TRBV6-5, with unresolved D. Germline CDR1 and CDR2: MNHEY and SVGAGI. With 2 bases removed from V and 9 bases from J, the gap between germline ends came to 10 bases. This CDR3 has 12 amino acids. The CDR3, as DNA: TGTGCCAGCAGTTACGATGGCAGAAAAGCTTTCTTT. Translation gives CASSYDGRKAFF.

This clone was detected only once. The chain carries TRBV7-9 and TRBJ2-3, with TRBD2 identical over 8 bases. V was clipped by 1 base and J by 4 bases; unmatched bases: 4. The germline gives CDR1 SEHNR, CDR2 FQNEAQ (reference sequence). CDR3 length: 15 amino acids. The DNA of the CDR3 is TGTGCCAGCAGCTTAGGGCTAGCGGGTGCAGATACGCAGTATTTT. It is translated as CASSLGLAGADTQYF.

This rearrangement joins TRBV27 to TRBJ2-1, with 12 bases aligning to TRBD2. Germline-derived CDR1 and CDR2 are MNHEY and SMNVEV (reference sequence). CDR3 length: 13 residues. CDR3: CATGLAGYNEQFF. The CDR3, as DNA: TGTGCTACGGGACTAGCGGGCTACAATGAGCAGTTCTTC.

The chain employs TRBV6-5 and TRBJ2-7; possible D gene TRBD1, 6 bases. V was pared by 5 bases and J by 7 bases, with 12 bases between. Germline V gives CDR1 MNHEY, CDR2 SVGAGI. This CDR3 is built from 12 residues. The CDR3 nucleotides read TGTGCCAGCAGTAACAGGGCGCAGGAGCAGTACTTC. Translating gives CASSNRAQEQYF.

The chain carries TRBV7-9 and TRBJ1-1; D is possibly TRBD1 (5 bases). The CDR3 length is 14 residues. V lost 5 bases, J lost 4 bases, and 14 bases lay in between. Germline-derived CDR1 and CDR2 are SEHNR and FQNEAQ (reference sequence). CDR3: CASSRGSSATEAFF. The CDR3 DNA is TGTGCCAGCAGCCGGGGGAGTTCGGCCACTGAAGCTTTCTTT. The whole variable domain, filled in from reference TRBV7-9 and TRBJ1-1, reads DTGVSQNPRHKITKRGQNVTFRCDPISEHNRLYWYRQTLGQGPEFLTYFQNEAQLEKSRLLSDRFSAERPKGSFSTLEIQRTEQGDSAMYLCASSRGSSATEAFFGQGTRLTVV.

Written as DNA, the CDR3 is TGTGCTAGTGCGGTAGGGGTACACTACGAGCAGTACTTC. Its translation is CASAVGVHYEQYF. This chain joins TRBV12-5 and TRBJ2-7; tentatively, D is TRBD1 (5 bases). This CDR3 spans 13 amino acids. Germline loops: CDR1 LGHNT, CDR2 FRNRAP. Between the trimmed V and J ends, which lost 7 bases and 3 bases, there was a span of 13 bases. The complete variable domain, with remaining parts taken from reference TRBV12-5 and TRBJ2-7, reads DARVTQTPRHKVTEMGQEVTMRCQPILGHNTVFWYRQTMMQGLELLAYFRNRAPLDDSGMPKDRFSAEMPDATLATLKIQPSEPRDSAVYFCASAVGVHYEQYFGPGTRLTVT.

The rearrangement uses TRBV14 and TRBJ2-1, with 14 bases that match TRBD2. This CDR3 spans 18 amino acids. The V and J ends lost 0 bases and 6 bases, in that order; junction bases with no gene match: 7. Germline CDR1 is SGHDN and CDR2 is FVKESK. CDR3 protein: CASSQDPRLAGGFNEQFF. In DNA, the CDR3 is TGTGCCAGCAGCCAAGACCCGCGACTAGCGGGAGGGTTCAATGAGCAGTTCTTC.

V gene TRBV19 combines with J gene TRBJ1-2; unclear D gene. Per germline, CDR1 LNHDA and CDR2 SQIVND (reference sequence). The CDR3 has 8 amino acids. CDR3: CSGYGYTF. In DNA, the CDR3 is TGTTCGGGTTATGGCTACACCTTC.

V is TRBV5-1 and J is TRBJ2-1; D might be TRBD2 (6 bases). Germline loops: CDR1 SGHRS, CDR2 YFSETQ. The ends were cut back, 5 bases at V and 0 bases at J, with 12 bases in the middle. This CDR3 has 15 residues. CDR3 nucleotide sequence: TGCGCCAGCAGATGGGACGGGAGCTCCTACAATGAGCAGTTCTTC. The encoded protein is CASRWDGSSYNEQFF.

This sequence joins TRBV5-1 and TRBJ2-7, with 8 bases matching TRBD1. Germline V gene data show CDR1 as SGHRS and CDR2 as YFSETQ. The ends lost 2 bases at V and 2 bases at J; junction bases unmatched: 6. CDR3 size: 15 residues. The DNA for the CDR3 is TGCGCCAGCAGCTTAACGCTACAGGGGGCCTACGAGCAGTACTTC. This sequence encodes CASSLTLQGAYEQYF.

The rearrangement links TRBV7-9 to TRBJ2-5; tentatively, D is TRBD1 or TRBD2 (6 bases each). There are 14 residues in the CDR3. Trimming removed 3 bases at V and 4 bases at J, with 12 bases between. CDR1 is SEHNR, CDR2 FQNEAQ, per germline (reference sequence). The CDR3 sequence is CASSFLEGVETQYF. The CDR3 DNA follows: TGTGCCAGCAGCTTTTTGGAGGGGGTAGAGACCCAGTACTTC.

This chain connects TRBV7-9 to TRBJ1-5; D remains unclear. CDR1 SEHNR and CDR2 FQNEAQ come from the germline V gene (reference sequence). The V gene lost 1 base and the J gene lost 6 bases, with 7 bases spanning the gap. The CDR3 is 13 amino acids. The CDR3, as DNA: TGTGCCAGCAGCTTAGTCGGAGGTCAGCCCCAGCATTTT. As protein: CASSLVGGQPQHF.

The chain combines TRBV5-6 with TRBJ2-5; no definite D call. Trimming stripped 0 bases from V and 3 bases from J, with 6 bases between. CDR1 is SGHDT, CDR2 YYEEEE, per germline. CDR3 length equals 13 residues. CDR3 protein: CASSLVQEETQYF. In DNA, the CDR3 is TGTGCCAGCAGCTTGGTCCAGGAAGAGACCCAGTACTTC.

The rearrangement joins TRBV12-5 to TRBJ2-3, with a weak D call TRBD2 (6 bases). This CDR3 has 14 amino acids. Germline V gene lookup returns CDR1 LGHNT and CDR2 FRNRAP. V was trimmed by 1 base and J by 4 bases, leaving 9 bases between them. CDR3 protein: CASGLAGAPDTQYF. CDR3 in DNA: TGTGCTAGTGGTTTGGCGGGAGCCCCAGATACGCAGTATTTT.

The CDR3: CASSLVQGNEKLFF. CDR3 nucleotides: TGTGCCAGCAGTTTGGTACAGGGGAATGAAAAACTGTTTTTT. The chain has TRBV28 and TRBJ1-4; 7 bases are a match to TRBD1. Germline trimming cut 3 bases from V and 5 bases from J; bases unmatched to any gene: 3. The germline V gene has CDR1 MDHEN and CDR2 SYDVKM. This CDR3 is built from 14 residues.

The rearrangement links TRBV29-1 to TRBJ1-2; D unresolved. The V end was cut by 3 bases, the J end by 2 bases, with 10 bases between. CDR3 length equals 13 residues. Germline V gives CDR1 SQVTM, CDR2 ANQGSEA. CDR3 amino acids: CSVESGNNYGYTF. The CDR3 DNA reads as TGCAGCGTTGAGTCCGGGAACAACTATGGCTACACCTTC. The full variable domain, in which reference TRBV29-1 and TRBJ1-2 provide the parts outside the CDR3, is SAVISQKPSRDICQRGTSLTIQCQVDSQVTMMFWYRQQPGQSLTLIATANQGSEATYESGFVIDKFPISRPNLTFSTLTVSNMSPEDSSIYLCSVESGNNYGYTFGSGTRLTVV.

V usage is TRBV6-6 and J usage is TRBJ1-2; the match to TRBD1 covers 7 bases. V was clipped by 6 bases and J by 7 bases; unmatched bases: 11. Germline lookup yields CDR1 MNHNY and CDR2 SVGAGI (reference sequence). This CDR3 spans 14 amino acids. Here the CDR3 reads CASSPGGGGFGYTF. The DNA of the CDR3 is TGTGCCAGCAGCCCTGGTGGAGGGGGCTTTGGCTACACCTTC.

This rearrangement joins TRBV30 to TRBJ2-1; possibly TRBD1 for D (5 bases). V was shortened by 1 base and J by 8 bases, with 15 bases between the two germline ends. From germline, CDR1 is GTSNPN and CDR2 SVGIG (reference sequence). This CDR3 is 14 amino acids long. DNA for the CDR3: TGTGCCTGGAGTGCAGGATTAGGGGTCGATGAGCAGTTCTTC. Translating gives CAWSAGLGVDEQFF.